This T cell receptor (beta chain) was sequenced for a study of shared clonotypes between healthy human individuals. Study-wide context: Per donor, three plates held CD4 naive cells, three held CD4 memory, two held CD8 naive and one held CD8 memory.

Findings and caveats of the study: Naive subsets generally exceeded memory subsets in estimated richness.

In the naive CD8 group, cells lacked CD45RO and were positively selected for CCR7, so terminally differentiated effector memory CD45RA+ cells were left out. Only Caucasian adults living in Nashville, Tennessee made up the donor group. Original handling: Sequence data from immunoSEQ were junction-only and lacked quality scores; consequently, filtering differed. The data were produced by immunoSEQ multiplex PCR, yet TCRdb's version contains in-frame clones alone and is incomplete. That table furnishes V, J and clone size, whereas the DNA furnished D and trimming. The sample yields around 600,000 clones, approximately 95% seen once. On this clone itself: Its matching antigen is unknown.

This receptor was identified in a woman in her twenties or thirties in good health. The specimen sequenced was naive CD8+ T cells sorted from blood.

Here the CDR3 DNA reads TGCGCCAGCAGCCAAAGGGACGGCTTGAACACTGAAGCTTTCTTT. This sequence encodes CASSQRDGLNTEAFF. The chain combines TRBV4-1 with TRBJ1-1, with D tentatively TRBD1 (5 bases). Trimming removed 2 bases from V and 0 bases from J, with 10 bases in between. Looked up from germline, CDR1 is MGHRA and CDR2 is YSYEKL. The CDR3 sequence is 15 residues long.